A single sample is the source of the 13 T cell receptor beta chains below, sequenced in a study of metastatic and nonmetastatic thyroid tumors. Using MiXCR, TCRdb re-called clones from the PCR reads. The repertoire holds approximately 28,000 clones, with over 12% as singletons. Before thyroid surgery, none of the patients had received any treatment. Sequenced: blood. The receptor set was obtained from a male donor with papillary thyroid cancer or a benign thyroid nodule (not recorded which). Some clones in this sample may be carry-over from other donors' samples.

This rearrangement joins TRBV20-1 to TRBJ2-7; D gene uncertain. The CDR3 covers 15 residues. Trimming stripped 5 bases from V and 7 bases from J, with 24 bases between. The germline CDR1 and CDR2 sequences are DFQATT and SNEGSKA (reference sequence). CDR3 DNA sequence: TGCAGTGCTCCTAGGGTACTATCGGCAACGGCGGAGCAGTACTTC. Translated, it gives CSAPRVLSATAEQYF.

Many counts were recorded for this clone. The chain joins TRBV3-1 to TRBJ2-2; tentatively, D is TRBD1 (5 bases). The CDR3 totals 11 residues. Trimming took 6 bases from V and 6 from J, leaving 5 bases between them. The germline V gene encodes CDR1 LGHDT and CDR2 YNNKEL (reference sequence). Here the CDR3 reads CASRGAGELFF. DNA of the CDR3: TGTGCCAGCAGAGGGGCCGGGGAGCTGTTTTTT. Drawing the rest from reference TRBV3-1 and TRBJ2-2, the complete variable domain is DTAVSQTPKYLVTQMGNDKSIKCEQNLGHDTMYWYKQDSKKFLKIMFSYNNKELIINETVPNRFSPKSPDKAHLNLHINSLELGDSAVYFCASRGAGELFFGEGSRLTVL.

Turning to this clone: An end of the junction differs from the germline gene, which may be a read error. This sequence joins TRBV5-1 and TRBJ2-3; 7 bases are shared with TRBD1. Germline CDR1 is SGHRS and CDR2 is YFSETQ. The CDR3 contains 16 residues. The CDR3 nucleotides read TGCTCCAGCAGCTTGGACAGGACTCCTAGCACATATACGCAGTATTTT. It translates to CSSSLDRTPSTYTQYF.

In this sample, this clone turned up many times. The gene calls are TRBV27 and TRBJ2-7; possibly TRBD1 for D (5 bases). Trimming stripped 2 bases from V and 6 bases from J, with 5 bases between. Germline CDR1 and CDR2: MNHEY and SMNVEV (reference sequence). This CDR3 contains 11 residues. The CDR3, as DNA: TGTGCCAGCAGTTTAGGGGCCGAGCAGTACTTC. It yields the protein CASSLGAEQYF.

This clone has a count of ten or more. The genes are TRBV5-1 and TRBJ1-4; D gene ambiguous. Germline CDR1 and CDR2: SGHRS and YFSETQ. Trimming removed 0 bases at V and 7 bases at J, with 16 bases between. The CDR3 is made up of 16 amino acids. Written as DNA, the CDR3 is TGCGCCAGCAGCTTGGCGTCAATGGGGTCGGGTGAAAAACTGTTTTTT. Its protein product is CASSLASMGSGEKLFF. Complete variable domain (other parts from reference TRBV5-1 and TRBJ1-4): KAGVTQTPRYLIKTRGQQVTLSCSPISGHRSVSWYQQTPGQGLQFLFEYFSETQRNKGNFPGRFSGRQFSNSRSEMNVSTLELGDSALYLCASSLASMGSGEKLFFGSGTQLSVL.

This clone was picked up a small number of times. This chain joins TRBV10-1 and TRBJ2-7; TRBD2 is a possible D gene (5 bases). In germline, CDR1 is WNHNN, CDR2 SYGVQD (reference sequence). Trimming took off 5 bases at V and 3 bases at J, with 20 bases between the two ends. The CDR3 contains 16 residues. CDR3 residues: CASSSFGLAEGYEQYF. The CDR3, as DNA: TGCGCCAGCAGTTCCTTCGGCCTCGCTGAGGGCTACGAGCAGTACTTC.

The CDR3 is CASSLDSSGSYNSPLHF. In DNA, the CDR3 is TGTGCCAGCAGTTTAGACTCCAGCGGCTCCTATAATTCACCCCTCCACTTT. V is TRBV12-3 or TRBV12-4 and J is TRBJ1-6; D unresolved. This CDR3 contains 17 residues. V lost 1 base and J lost 0, with 10 bases in between.

Many counts were recorded for this clone. The V gene is TRBV10-2, the J gene TRBJ2-3; TRBD1 might be the D (6 bases). The germline V gene has CDR1 WSHSY and CDR2 SAAADI. Trimming pared 6 bases from V and 5 bases from J, leaving 12 bases between. The CDR3 has 13 amino acids. Here the CDR3 DNA reads TGCGCCAGCAGAGGGGGTAGCGTAGATACGCAGTATTTT. Translated: CASRGGSVDTQYF.

This clone was recorded many times. This chain joins TRBV10-3 and TRBJ2-1, with 10 positions matching TRBD2. Trimming cost V 5 bases and J 0 bases; bases outside gene matches: 1. Germline V lookup: CDR1 ENHRY, CDR2 SYGVKD. This CDR3 is 15 amino acids long. The DNA of the CDR3 is TGTGCCATCAGTTTAGCGGGAGGCTCCTACAATGAGCAGTTCTTC. Encoded protein: CAISLAGGSYNEQFF.

This clone occurred many times. This sequence joins TRBV28 and TRBJ1-4, with a weak D call TRBD1 (5 bases). V was clipped by 4 bases and J by 4 bases, with 10 bases between them. The CDR3 is 14 amino acids. Germline values: CDR1 MDHEN, CDR2 SYDVKM. CDR3: CASSWGPINEKLFF. CDR3 nucleotides: TGTGCCAGCAGTTGGGGACCTATTAATGAAAAACTGTTTTTT.

This clone was seen ten or more times. This sequence joins TRBV6-1 and TRBJ2-2; 12 nucleotides line up with TRBD1. The ends lost 6 bases at V and 5 bases at J; junction bases unmatched: 10. The CDR3 consists of 17 residues. CDR1 and CDR2 (germline): MNHNS, SASEGT. The CDR3 is CASRVSGQGAGTGELFF. CDR3 sequence (DNA): TGTGCCAGCAGGGTCTCGGGACAGGGGGCCGGAACCGGGGAGCTGTTTTTT.

This clone was recorded many times. V and J are TRBV20-1 and TRBJ2-3, with 10 bases that match TRBD2. J lost 1 base, V lost 1 base, and 8 bases had no gene match. The CDR3 loop spans 17 amino acids. Germline V CDR1 and CDR2: DFQATT, SNEGSKA (reference sequence). DNA of the CDR3: TGCAGTGCTAGAGCCCTAGCGGGAGATTTAGGCACAGATACGCAGTATTTT. Its protein product is CSARALAGDLGTDTQYF.

This clone was recorded many times. This chain links TRBV5-4 with TRBJ2-2; perhaps TRBD2 as D (7 bases). Trimming took off 0 bases at V and 4 bases at J, with 13 bases between the two ends. Germline lookup yields CDR1 SGHNT and CDR2 YYREEE (reference sequence). This CDR3 spans 16 amino acids. The CDR3 region is CASSLAIGGPTGELFF. The DNA for the CDR3 is TGTGCCAGCAGCTTGGCTATCGGGGGGCCCACCGGGGAGCTGTTTTTT.